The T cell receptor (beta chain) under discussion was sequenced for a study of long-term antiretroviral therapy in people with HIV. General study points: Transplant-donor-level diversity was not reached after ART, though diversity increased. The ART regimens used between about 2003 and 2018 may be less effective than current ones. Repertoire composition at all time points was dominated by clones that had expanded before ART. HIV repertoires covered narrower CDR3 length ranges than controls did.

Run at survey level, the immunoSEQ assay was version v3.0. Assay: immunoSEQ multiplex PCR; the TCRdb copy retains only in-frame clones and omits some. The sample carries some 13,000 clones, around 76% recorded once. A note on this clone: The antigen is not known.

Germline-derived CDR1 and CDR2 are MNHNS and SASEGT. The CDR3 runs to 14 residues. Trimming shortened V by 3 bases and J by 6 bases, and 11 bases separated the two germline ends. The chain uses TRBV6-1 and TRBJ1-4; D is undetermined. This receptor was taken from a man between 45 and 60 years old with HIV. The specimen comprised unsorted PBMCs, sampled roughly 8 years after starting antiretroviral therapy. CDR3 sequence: CASSDTGLDEKLFF. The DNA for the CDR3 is TGTGCCAGCAGTGACACTGGGTTGGATGAAAAACTGTTTTTT.